This TCR beta chain was captured by sequencing in a study of shared clonotypes between healthy human individuals. Study-wide findings and caveats: Only a few donors were included, so the genetic and exposure-history diversity represented was limited. Naive subsets, compared against memory subsets, generally had larger estimated richness values.

Points on this clone: Its matching antigen is unknown.

V shed 7 bases and J shed 0 bases, with 13 bases lying between them. Germline V lookup: CDR1 MDHEN, CDR2 SYDVKM. This CDR3 contains 14 residues. Profiling relied on immunoSEQ multiplex PCR, and the TCRdb table lists in-frame clones only, not all of them. The data hold about 2.2 million clones, with 93% observed a single time. The naive CD8 population came from CD45RO-negative cells selected for CCR7, without terminally differentiated effector memory CD45RA+ cells. This chain links TRBV28 with TRBJ2-7; D might be TRBD2 (6 bases). This clonotype originated in a young man in good health. Some clones in this sample may be carry-over from other donors' samples. The sample comprised naive CD8+ T cells from PBMCs. The CDR3 is CASKSGVRSYEQYF. CDR3 DNA: TGTGCCAGCAAATCGGGGGTGCGCTCCTACGAGCAGTACTTC.